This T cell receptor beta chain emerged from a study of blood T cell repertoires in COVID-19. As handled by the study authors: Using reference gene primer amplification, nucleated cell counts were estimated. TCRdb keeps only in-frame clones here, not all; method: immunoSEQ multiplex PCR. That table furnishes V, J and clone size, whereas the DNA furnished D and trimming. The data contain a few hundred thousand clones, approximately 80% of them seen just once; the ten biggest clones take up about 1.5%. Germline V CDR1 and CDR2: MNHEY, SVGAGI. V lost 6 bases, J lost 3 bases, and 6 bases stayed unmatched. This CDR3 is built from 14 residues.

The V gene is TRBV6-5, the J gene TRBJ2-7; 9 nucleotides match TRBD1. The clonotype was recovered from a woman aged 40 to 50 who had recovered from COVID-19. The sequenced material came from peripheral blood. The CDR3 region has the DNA TGTGCCAGCAGGGCGGGACAGGGATACTACGAGCAGTACTTC. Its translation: CASRAGQGYYEQYF.